The clone carrying this T cell receptor beta chain has more than one count but fewer than ten. The data stem from a study of patients and donors after allogeneic stem cell transplantation. Via MiXCR, TCRdb re-called the RT-PCR reads, giving one row per CDR3 protein. The table has about a million distinct CDR3 sequences, roughly 18% seen once; the top ten hold roughly 6.4%. The V end lost 4 bases, the J end lost 10 bases, and 14 bases lay between the germline ends. Germline CDR1 is MNHEY and CDR2 is SVGEGT. The CDR3 sequence is 13 residues long. The rearrangement links TRBV6-2 or TRBV6-3 to TRBJ2-1; D unclear. The sequencing input was blood, either unsorted or a sorted T cell fraction (not recorded which). The sequence derives from a human donor who was either an allogeneic HSCT recipient or a stem cell or donor lymphocyte infusion donor (not recorded which). It is not recorded whose cells these are; they may come from a transplant donor. The DNA of the CDR3 is TGTGCCAGCAGTTCGACCCCCCGTTACGAGCAGTTCTTC. It translates to CASSSTPRYEQFF.